What follows are 3 T cell receptor beta chains derived from one specimen sequenced in a study of technical replicates of blood from a handful of donors. Method: immunoSEQ multiplex PCR; TCRdb's copy keeps in-frame clones and lacks some. Of about 93,000 clones in the sample, roughly 96% were seen once. The specimen was T cells isolated from PBMCs. These receptors were taken from a human donor in good health.

Written as DNA, the CDR3 is TGTGCCAGCAGTTTATCAGGGGTCCGATATTCCTACGAGCAGTACTTC. It is translated as CASSLSGVRYSYEQYF. The chain joins TRBV27 to TRBJ2-7; TRBD1 is a possible D gene (5 bases). Germline assignment: CDR1 MNHEY and CDR2 SMNVEV (reference sequence). The length of the CDR3 is 16 residues. Trimming stripped 0 bases from V and 1 base from J, with 13 bases between.

This chain links TRBV19 with TRBJ1-4; D is ambiguous. This CDR3 has 14 amino acids. CDR1 LNHDA and CDR2 SQIVND come from the germline V gene (reference sequence). V was clipped by 10 bases and J by 0 bases, with 12 bases between them. CDR3 DNA: TGTGCCACGGCCGGAGAGGCAACTAATGAAAAACTGTTTTTT. Its translation: CATAGEATNEKLFF.

The chain has TRBV28 and TRBJ2-7; 11 bases are a match to TRBD1. Germline CDR1 MDHEN, CDR2 SYDVKM. V trimming: 5 bases; J trimming: 0 bases; junction bases outside the gene matches: 3. The CDR3 spans 15 residues. The CDR3 region is CASSGQGAPSYEQYF. The CDR3 DNA reads as TGTGCCAGCAGTGGACAGGGGGCCCCCTCCTACGAGCAGTACTTC.